Following are 31 T cell receptor beta chains from one sample sequenced in a study of T-cell reconstitution after alpha-beta-depleted transplantation in children. Preparing the TCRbeta library involved the use of unique molecular identifiers. TCRdb re-derived calls from the PCR reads in MiXCR, one entry per CDR3 protein. The sample yields about 590,000 distinct CDR3 sequences, roughly 13% seen once. This specimen consisted of PBMCs, mostly from graft donor cells, obtained 360 days after TCRalphabeta/CD19-depleted stem cell transplant. The receptors stem from a male patient aged 5 to 17 who had a stem cell transplant for acute myeloid leukemia, so the T cells may come from the graft donor.

The gene calls are TRBV7-7 and TRBJ2-1, with 7 bases matching TRBD1. The CDR3 covers 15 residues. Germline CDR1 is SSHAT and CDR2 is FNYEAQ (reference sequence). CDR3 sequence (DNA): TGTGTTAGCAGCAGAACCGACAGGGACCCCAATGAGCAGTTCTTC. Residues: CVSSRTDRDPNEQFF.

The V gene is TRBV7-2, the J gene TRBJ1-1; TRBD1 matches 8 bases. The junction had 3 bases not matched to a gene; V was cut back by 2 bases and J by 1 base. The CDR3 has 15 residues. Germline V gene data show CDR1 as SGHTA and CDR2 as FQGNSA. This chain's CDR3 is CASSLSGTGNTEAFF. CDR3 coding DNA: TGTGCCAGCAGCTTATCCGGGACAGGGAACACTGAAGCTTTCTTT.

This clonotype was detected a few times. V gene TRBV12-3 or TRBV12-4 combines with J gene TRBJ2-1; D gene ambiguous. CDR3 length: 17 residues. V was pared by 1 base and J by 0 bases, with 13 bases between. CDR3 loop: CASSLGQRRSSYNEQFF. The CDR3 DNA sequence: TGTGCCAGCAGTTTAGGCCAGCGCCGAAGCTCCTACAATGAGCAGTTCTTC.

There are a few counts of this clonotype. The chain carries TRBV11-3 and TRBJ2-1; 11 bases match TRBD2. The germline gives CDR1 SGHNT, CDR2 YENEEA. This CDR3 spans 16 amino acids. V dropped 4 bases and J dropped 7; count of bases not matched to a gene: 9. Here the CDR3 DNA reads TGTGCCAGCAGCTCTAAGACTAGCGGGAAAGGTAATGAGCAGTTCTTC. Amino acids: CASSSKTSGKGNEQFF.

This clonotype was found many times. V usage is TRBV7-9 and J usage is TRBJ2-1, with D hard to call. Per the germline V gene, CDR1 is SEHNR and CDR2 is FQNEAQ (reference sequence). The CDR3 runs 13 residues. V lost 4 bases, J lost 4 bases, and 8 bases lay in between. Written as DNA, the CDR3 is TGTGCCAGCAGCTCCACGTTATACAATGAGCAGTTCTTC. Encoded protein: CASSSTLYNEQFF.

In its sample, this clonotype was seen a few times. This rearrangement joins TRBV7-2 to TRBJ1-6; 8 bases line up with TRBD1. The germline V gene encodes CDR1 SGHTA and CDR2 FQGNSA. This CDR3 is 15 amino acids long. The ends lost 3 bases at V and 4 bases at J; junction bases unmatched: 2. In DNA, the CDR3 is TGTGCCAGCAGCTTCGGACAGGGTTATAATTCACCCCTCCACTTT. Translating it yields CASSFGQGYNSPLHF. The complete variable domain, with remaining parts taken from reference TRBV7-2 and TRBJ1-6, reads GAGVSQSPSNKVTEKGKDVELRCDPISGHTALYWYRQSLGQGLEFLIYFQGNSAPDKSGLPSDRFSAERTGGSVSTLTIQRTQQEDSAVYLCASSFGQGYNSPLHFGNGTRLTVT.

V gene TRBV7-9 combines with J gene TRBJ2-1; D is unclear. The length of the CDR3 is 10 residues. V lost 5 bases and J lost 12, with 8 bases in between. Germline CDR1 is SEHNR and CDR2 is FQNEAQ (reference sequence). In nucleotides, the CDR3 is TGTGCCAGCAGCCCGTGGGTGCAGTTCTTC. Protein sequence: CASSPWVQFF. The full variable domain, completed using reference TRBV7-9 and TRBJ2-1, is DTGVSQNPRHKITKRGQNVTFRCDPISEHNRLYWYRQTLGQGPEFLTYFQNEAQLEKSRLLSDRFSAERPKGSFSTLEIQRTEQGDSAMYLCASSPWVQFFGPGTRLTVL.

The chain uses TRBV25-1 and TRBJ2-1, with a weak D call TRBD1 (6 bases). This CDR3 spans 16 amino acids. V was trimmed by 2 bases and J by 6 bases, leaving 17 bases between them. Per germline, CDR1 MGHDK and CDR2 SYGVNS. CDR3 protein: CASSERPGHGVNEQFF. In nucleotides, the CDR3 is TGTGCCAGCAGTGAACGACCGGGACACGGGGTCAATGAGCAGTTCTTC.

This clonotype was detected many times. V gene TRBV12-3 or TRBV12-4 combines with J gene TRBJ2-3; D is undetermined. V shed 5 bases and J shed 6 bases, with 9 bases lying between them. The CDR3 is made up of 12 amino acids. The CDR3 spells CASSKPPDTQYF. The CDR3, as DNA: TGTGCCAGCAGTAAGCCCCCGGATACGCAGTATTTT.

The chain links TRBV4-3 to TRBJ1-2; D is ambiguous. The CDR3 covers 17 residues. CDR1 LGHNA and CDR2 YSLEER come from the germline V gene. Trimming removed 1 base at V and 0 bases at J, with 15 bases between. CDR3 in amino acids: CASSQAPGGLANYGYTF. CDR3 DNA: TGCGCCAGCAGCCAAGCTCCAGGCGGACTAGCTAACTATGGCTACACCTTC.

This clonotype was observed a handful of times. The rearrangement joins TRBV20-1 to TRBJ2-7, with D perhaps given as TRBD1 or TRBD2 (6 bases each). Germline-derived CDR1 and CDR2 are DFQATT and SNEGSKA (reference sequence). Trimming removed 3 bases from V and 2 bases from J, with 17 bases in between. This CDR3 is 15 amino acids long. The DNA for the CDR3 is TGCAGTGCTAGGCGAGGGGGGACGGCAACCTACGAGCAGTACTTC. Translation gives CSARRGGTATYEQYF.

The V gene is TRBV20-1, the J gene TRBJ2-6; tentatively, D is TRBD1 or TRBD2 (5 bases each). The CDR3 loop spans 20 amino acids. Germline-derived CDR1 and CDR2 are DFQATT and SNEGSKA (reference sequence). Trimming cost V 1 base and J 1 base, with 23 bases left between them. The CDR3 nucleotides read TGCAGTGCTAGAGGCCTCCAAAACCGGGACCTATATTCTGGGGCCAACGTCCTGACTTTC. It translates to CSARGLQNRDLYSGANVLTF.

The chain joins TRBV19 to TRBJ2-7; D assignment may be TRBD1 or TRBD2 (5 bases each). The V and J ends lost 4 bases and 4 bases respectively, with 17 bases between them. The CDR3 is 15 amino acids. CDR1 is LNHDA and CDR2 is SQIVND in the germline V gene (reference sequence). CDR3 sequence (DNA): TGTGCCAGTAGTAGGTGGGACGGAGCCGGGTACGAGCAGTACTTC. It yields the protein CASSRWDGAGYEQYF. Variable domain in full (rest from reference TRBV19 and TRBJ2-7): DGGITQSPKYLFRKEGQNVTLSCEQNLNHDAMYWYRQDPGQGLRLIYYSQIVNDFQKGDIAEGYSVSREKKESFPLTVTSAQKNPTAFYLCASSRWDGAGYEQYFGPGTRLTVT.

This clonotype has ten or more counts. This chain joins TRBV29-1 and TRBJ2-7; no reliable D call. The V end was cut by 5 bases, the J end by 8 bases, with 10 bases between. CDR3 size: 10 residues. CDR1 is SQVTM, CDR2 ANQGSEA, per germline. The CDR3 here is CSVLKGKQYF. The CDR3 DNA is TGCAGCGTTCTTAAAGGCAAGCAGTACTTC.

This clonotype was seen at least ten times. The V gene is TRBV5-8, the J gene TRBJ2-2, with 9 positions matching TRBD2. V lost 4 bases to trimming and J lost 6 bases; unmatched junction nucleotides: 10. The CDR3 runs to 16 residues. CDR1 and CDR2 from the germline V gene are SGHTS and YDEGEE. CDR3 sequence reads: CASSPTSGYVAGELFF. In nucleotides, the CDR3 is TGTGCCAGCAGCCCCACTAGCGGGTACGTCGCCGGGGAGCTGTTTTTT.

In nucleotides, the CDR3 is TGTGCCAGCAGTTATTATCTCCGGGACAGGAGTCAGCCCCAGCATTTT. Amino acid sequence: CASSYYLRDRSQPQHF. The chain employs TRBV28 and TRBJ1-5; TRBD1 matches 8 bases. The CDR3 spans 16 residues. From germline, CDR1 is MDHEN and CDR2 SYDVKM. J lost 6 bases, V lost 4 bases, and 11 bases had no gene match.

This clonotype was counted a few times. The V and J genes are TRBV5-1 and TRBJ2-7; TRBD1 agrees at 9 bases. Trimming removed 1 base from V and 11 bases from J; junction bases left unmatched: 10. The germline CDR1 and CDR2 sequences are SGHRS and YFSETQ. The CDR3 totals 14 residues. The CDR3 reads CASSLWGQGRWEYF. Written as DNA, the CDR3 is TGCGCCAGCAGCTTGTGGGGACAGGGTCGGTGGGAGTACTTC. The full variable domain, in which reference TRBV5-1 and TRBJ2-7 provide the parts outside the CDR3, is KAGVTQTPRYLIKTRGQQVTLSCSPISGHRSVSWYQQTPGQGLQFLFEYFSETQRNKGNFPGRFSGRQFSNSRSEMNVSTLELGDSALYLCASSLWGQGRWEYFGPGTRLTVT.

The count of this clonotype is one. The chain has TRBV7-9 and TRBJ2-3, with TRBD2 as a possible D gene (6 bases). V was cut by 2 bases and J by 6 bases, with 9 bases left in between. CDR1 and CDR2 (germline): SEHNR, FQNEAQ (reference sequence). The CDR3 loop spans 13 amino acids. The CDR3 sequence: CASSLNGGDTQYF. For the CDR3, the DNA is TGTGCCAGCAGCTTAAATGGGGGGGATACGCAGTATTTT.

The V call is TRBV20-1, the J call TRBJ2-1, with 9 bases matching TRBD2. Per germline, CDR1 DFQATT and CDR2 SNEGSKA (reference sequence). Unmatched junction bases numbered 3, after V lost 6 bases and J lost 6 bases. The CDR3 consists of 12 residues. The CDR3 here is CSAGLASNEQFF. The DNA of the CDR3 is TGCAGTGCGGGACTAGCTTCCAATGAGCAGTTCTTC.

This clonotype was observed at least ten times. The chain links TRBV11-3 to TRBJ2-5, with 14 bases identical to TRBD2. V was clipped by 4 bases and J by 3 bases; unmatched bases: 1. The CDR3 is 15 amino acids. Germline loops: CDR1 SGHNT, CDR2 YENEEA. The CDR3: CASSSGLAGEETQYF. CDR3 DNA sequence: TGTGCCAGCAGCTCGGGACTAGCGGGAGAAGAGACCCAGTACTTC.

This clonotype was picked up many times. The CDR3 is CASSPNRVPSGNTIYF. The CDR3 region has the DNA TGTGCCAGCAGTCCAAACAGGGTACCCTCTGGAAACACCATATATTTT. The rearrangement links TRBV12-3 or TRBV12-4 to TRBJ1-3; TRBD1 might be the D (6 bases). The CDR3 sequence is 16 residues long. Deletions cut 5 bases from V and 0 bases from J, with 14 bases between.

This clonotype was picked up a small number of times. The rearrangement uses TRBV6-2 or TRBV6-3 and TRBJ2-1; D remains unclear. V lost 0 bases and J 0 bases, leaving 6 bases between the germline ends. The germline V gene encodes CDR1 MNHEY and CDR2 SVGEGT. The CDR3 totals 15 residues. CDR3 region: CASSYSPVSYNEQFF. The CDR3 DNA follows: TGTGCCAGCAGTTACTCGCCGGTCTCCTACAATGAGCAGTTCTTC.

This clonotype was seen a few times. The gene calls are TRBV28 and TRBJ2-7; D uncertain. This CDR3 has 16 amino acids. The ends were cut back, 3 bases at V and 3 bases at J, with 18 bases in the middle. Per the germline V gene, CDR1 is MDHEN and CDR2 is SYDVKM. CDR3 amino acids: CASSFSLGTSYYEQYF. The DNA for the CDR3 is TGTGCCAGCAGTTTCTCCTTAGGTACTTCATACTACGAGCAGTACTTC.

The chain links TRBV6-2 or TRBV6-3 to TRBJ2-1; 7 nucleotides align to TRBD1. V was pared by 2 bases and J by 6 bases, with 7 bases of the junction left unmatched. Germline lookup yields CDR1 MNHEY and CDR2 SVGEGT. The CDR3 extends over 15 amino acids. The CDR3 spells CASSYGPGTVNEQFF. The CDR3 DNA reads as TGTGCCAGCAGTTACGGCCCCGGGACAGTCAATGAGCAGTTCTTC.

A few counts support this clonotype. The V call is TRBV7-6, the J call TRBJ2-7; 12 nucleotides match TRBD2. V lost 7 bases, J lost 7 bases, and 20 bases stayed unmatched. The V gene's germline CDR1 is SGHVS and CDR2 FNYEAQ. The CDR3 is 18 amino acids. DNA of the CDR3: TGTGCCAGCACCAAATCTAGCGGGAGGGCTTTAAGAGACGGGGAGCAGTACTTC. It encodes CASTKSSGRALRDGEQYF.

J is TRBJ2-7 and V is TRBV20-1; TRBD2 matches at 7 bases. This CDR3 contains 13 residues. Unmatched junction bases numbered 6, after V lost 5 bases and J lost 2 bases. Per the germline V gene, CDR1 is DFQATT and CDR2 is SNEGSKA (reference sequence). CDR3 amino acids: CSAESGNTYEQYF. The CDR3 coding sequence is TGCAGTGCTGAGAGCGGGAACACCTACGAGCAGTACTTC.

This clonotype was counted only a few times. This sequence joins TRBV11-2 and TRBJ2-1; possibly TRBD2 for D (6 bases). Germline CDR1 is SGHAT and CDR2 is FQNNGV. CDR3 length: 16 residues. V was cut by 8 bases and J by 2 bases, with 19 bases left in between. This CDR3 reads CASDFNGGWAYNEQFF. CDR3 nucleotides: TGTGCCAGCGACTTCAACGGGGGTTGGGCCTACAATGAGCAGTTCTTC.

The chain combines TRBV4-3 with TRBJ1-1; 9 nucleotides match TRBD1. J was trimmed by 4 bases and V by 1 base; bases with no gene match: 7. Germline V gene lookup returns CDR1 LGHNA and CDR2 YSLEER. The CDR3 is 16 residues long. Written as DNA, the CDR3 is TGCGCCAGCAGCCAAGTACAGGGGGCCTTCACCACTGAAGCTTTCTTT. Its protein is CASSQVQGAFTTEAFF.

This clonotype was counted between two and nine times. DNA of the CDR3: TGTGCCAGCAGCATTACGCCGGGACTAGCGGGAGAAAGCACAGATACGCAGTATTTT. This gives the protein CASSITPGLAGESTDTQYF. The gene calls are TRBV4-2 and TRBJ2-3; 14 nucleotides agree with TRBD2. The germline gives CDR1 LGHNA, CDR2 YNFKEQ. V was clipped by 5 bases and J by 0 bases; unmatched bases: 10. The CDR3 loop spans 19 amino acids.

This clonotype occurred many times. The chain joins TRBV6-5 to TRBJ2-2; no reliable D call. The CDR3 loop spans 15 amino acids. CDR1 and CDR2 (germline): MNHEY, SVGAGI. V lost 5 bases and J 1 base, leaving 11 bases between the germline ends. The CDR3 DNA follows: TGTGCCAGCAGTCACAGTTCAGGGAACACCGGGGAGCTGTTTTTT. Protein: CASSHSSGNTGELFF.

CDR3 coding DNA: TGTGCCAGCAGTTTACTGGACAGGGCAGCCTACGAGCAGTACTTC. This gives the protein CASSLLDRAAYEQYF. This chain connects TRBV28 to TRBJ2-7; 8 positions agree with TRBD1. The germline gives CDR1 MDHEN, CDR2 SYDVKM. The CDR3 has 15 residues. J was trimmed by 2 bases and V by 2 bases; bases with no gene match: 5.